Sequencing of this T cell receptor beta chain was carried out in a study of CD8 T cells in Susac syndrome. Negative isolation yielded the CD8+ and CD4+ T cells, while FACS enriched the TEMRA cells. RNA amounts of roughly 0.5 to 1 ug underwent reverse transcription with random hexamers. It was immunoSEQ multiplex PCR that amplified TCR beta CDR3 across 54 Vbeta and 13 Jbeta. One entry per CDR3 protein results from TCRdb running MiXCR on the immunoSEQ multiplex PCR reads. The sample carries 300,000 to 350,000 distinct CDR3 sequences, approximately 90% recorded once. The sample consisted of CD4+ T cells from PBMCs. The receptor comes from a human donor with multiple sclerosis.

The CDR3 DNA reads TGTGCCGCCTCTTTGGGGGCATACTCTGGAAACACCATATATTTT. Protein sequence: CAASLGAYSGNTIYF. The rearrangement links TRBV6-1 to TRBJ1-3, with D maybe TRBD1 (6 bases). From germline, CDR1 is MNHNS and CDR2 SASEGT. The CDR3 is 15 amino acids. The V end was cut by 11 bases, the J end by 0 bases, with 17 bases between.